These 9 T cell receptor beta chains came from one sample sequenced in a study of preoperative IRX-2 immunotherapy in early breast cancer. The protocol was immunoSEQ multiplex PCR, while the TCRdb copy is restricted to in-frame clones and leaves out a portion. The table records over 55,000 clones, approximately 94% of them present only once. Indicated treatment: preoperative locoregional IRX-2 cytokine immunotherapy. This specimen was collected from a patient treated with IRX-2 immunotherapy. The receptor source for this set is a human donor with breast cancer.

V gene TRBV10-3 combines with J gene TRBJ2-3, with TRBD2 identical over 8 bases. CDR1 is ENHRY, CDR2 SYGVKD, per germline. The CDR3 has 16 amino acids. J was trimmed by 4 bases and V by 6 bases; bases with no gene match: 12. In nucleotides, the CDR3 is TGTGCCATCAGAAAAGCCCCGGGACTAGATTCAGATACGCAGTATTTT. This codes for CAIRKAPGLDSDTQYF.

This chain links TRBV19 with TRBJ2-2; D is possibly TRBD2 (5 bases). The CDR3 is 15 residues long. Germline CDR1 and CDR2: LNHDA and SQIVND (reference sequence). Trimming removed 7 bases from V and 4 bases from J, with 16 bases in between. The CDR3 here is CASTPSRGTTGELFF. For the CDR3, the DNA is TGTGCCAGTACCCCCTCCCGGGGTACCACCGGGGAGCTGTTTTTT.

This chain connects TRBV4-1 to TRBJ2-5, with 7 bases aligning to TRBD1. The J segment lost 5 bases and the V segment lost 5 bases, leaving 8 bases of the junction unmatched. The germline V gene encodes CDR1 MGHRA and CDR2 YSYEKL. This CDR3 has 14 amino acids. The CDR3 coding sequence is TGCGCCAGCAGCGCGACAGGGACGGGCGAGACCCAGTACTTC. This encodes CASSATGTGETQYF.

The chain is built from TRBV28 and TRBJ1-1, with a tentative D call TRBD1 (5 bases). From germline, CDR1 is MDHEN and CDR2 SYDVKM. V was pared by 6 bases and J by 7 bases, with 15 bases between. The length of the CDR3 is 13 residues. This CDR3 is CASRGWTLDEAFF. For the CDR3, the DNA is TGTGCCAGCAGGGGGTGGACACTCGATGAAGCTTTCTTT.

This sequence joins TRBV27 and TRBJ2-7; 10 bases are a match to TRBD1. The CDR3 consists of 16 residues. Per the germline V gene, CDR1 is MNHEY and CDR2 is SMNVEV (reference sequence). J gave up 3 bases and V 4 bases, and 9 bases lay outside the gene matches. The CDR3: CASSSTLDRGSYEQYF. The CDR3 coding sequence is TGTGCCAGCAGTTCAACCCTGGACAGGGGGAGCTACGAGCAGTACTTC.

The chain is built from TRBV21-1 and TRBJ2-7; the table calls TRBD2, which could not be checked here. TRBV21-1 is shown as a pseudogene. The CDR3 length is 16 residues. The CDR3 DNA follows: TGTGCCAGCAGCGGGGATAGCGGGAGGGAGGCCTACGAGCAGTACTTC. Translating gives CASSGDSGREAYEQYF.

J is TRBJ2-5 and V is TRBV9; 11 bases map to TRBD2. The CDR3 spans 16 residues. Germline V gene lookup returns CDR1 SGDLS and CDR2 YYNGEE. The trim removed 1 base at V and 5 bases at J, leaving 7 bases unmatched. In DNA, the CDR3 is TGTGCCAGCAGCGTATTCACTAGCGGGAGAGGCGAGACCCAGTACTTC. As protein: CASSVFTSGRGETQYF. Based on the CDR3 plus reference TRBV9 and TRBJ2-5, the full variable domain is DSGVTQTPKHLITATGQRVTLRCSPRSGDLSVYWYQQSLDQGLQFLIQYYNGEERAKGNILERFSAQQFPDLHSELNLSSLELGDSALYFCASSVFTSGRGETQYFGPGTRLLVL.

The chain employs TRBV6-5 and TRBJ1-1; a possible D gene is TRBD1 (5 bases). Per germline, CDR1 MNHEY and CDR2 SVGAGI. This CDR3 comprises 14 residues. The V and J ends lost 0 bases and 4 bases respectively, with 9 bases between them. In DNA form, the CDR3 reads TGTGCCAGCAGTTACTCGCCGGGGCCCACTGAAGCTTTCTTT. Its protein product is CASSYSPGPTEAFF.

The chain couples TRBV28 to TRBJ1-6; the D gene is possibly TRBD1 (5 bases). V lost 8 bases, J lost 12 bases, and 17 bases lay in between. The CDR3 sequence is 13 residues long. Per the germline V gene, CDR1 is MDHEN and CDR2 is SYDVKM. DNA for the CDR3: TGTGCCAGCGTCAGGCAGGGAGGTGGACCCCTCCACTTT. It encodes CASVRQGGGPLHF.